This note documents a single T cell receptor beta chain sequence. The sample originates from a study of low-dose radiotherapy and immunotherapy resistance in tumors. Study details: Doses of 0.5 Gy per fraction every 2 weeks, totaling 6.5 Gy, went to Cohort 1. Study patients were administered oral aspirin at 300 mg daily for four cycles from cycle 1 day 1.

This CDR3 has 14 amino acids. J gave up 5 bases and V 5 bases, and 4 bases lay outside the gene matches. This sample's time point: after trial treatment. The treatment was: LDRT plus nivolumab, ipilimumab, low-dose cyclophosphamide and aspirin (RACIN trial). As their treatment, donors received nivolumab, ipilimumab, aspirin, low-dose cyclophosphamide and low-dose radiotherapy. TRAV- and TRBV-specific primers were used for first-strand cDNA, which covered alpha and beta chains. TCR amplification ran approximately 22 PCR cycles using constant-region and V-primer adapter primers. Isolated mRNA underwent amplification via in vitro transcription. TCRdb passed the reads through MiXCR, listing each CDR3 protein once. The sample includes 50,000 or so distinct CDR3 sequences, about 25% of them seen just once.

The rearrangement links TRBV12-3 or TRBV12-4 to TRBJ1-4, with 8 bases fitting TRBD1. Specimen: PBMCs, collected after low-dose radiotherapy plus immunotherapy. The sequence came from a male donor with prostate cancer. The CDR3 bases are TGTGCCAGCAGTGACCGGACAGGGAATGAAAAACTGTTTTTT. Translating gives CASSDRTGNEKLFF.